A single sample is the source of the 24 T cell receptor beta chains below, sequenced in a study of CD8+ T cells in alopecia areata. Sequencing templates came from extracted RNA that was reverse transcribed into cDNA. Method: immunoSEQ multiplex PCR; TCRdb's copy keeps in-frame clones and lacks some. Of approximately 59,000 clones detected, about half appear once; the ten largest clones hold roughly 15%. The sequencing here drew on CD8+ T cells sorted from blood, taken at week 0. The receptors here all came from a human donor with alopecia areata.

The J gene is TRBJ2-1, the V gene TRBV30; 9 nucleotides align to TRBD1. Germline V CDR1 and CDR2: GTSNPN, SVGIG (reference sequence). Trimming cost V 2 bases and J 7 bases; bases outside gene matches: 12. The length of the CDR3 is 16 residues. In DNA, the CDR3 is TGTGCCTGGAGTCCCTCGGACAGGGGTAGAAGGAATGAGCAGTTCTTC. It is translated as CAWSPSDRGRRNEQFF.

The rearrangement joins TRBV5-1 to TRBJ2-7; D remains ambiguous. Per germline, CDR1 SGHRS and CDR2 YFSETQ. Trimming pared 2 bases from V and 5 bases from J, leaving 11 bases between. This CDR3 is built from 13 residues. This CDR3 reads CASSLVPEHEQYF. CDR3 in DNA: TGCGCCAGCAGCTTAGTCCCCGAGCACGAGCAGTACTTC. The full variable domain, completed using reference TRBV5-1 and TRBJ2-7, is KAGVTQTPRYLIKTRGQQVTLSCSPISGHRSVSWYQQTPGQGLQFLFEYFSETQRNKGNFPGRFSGRQFSNSRSEMNVSTLELGDSALYLCASSLVPEHEQYFGPGTRLTVT.

The chain couples TRBV27 to TRBJ2-5; TRBD2 matches at 13 bases. The CDR3 has 17 amino acids. CDR1 is MNHEY, CDR2 SMNVEV, per germline (reference sequence). The J segment lost 4 bases and the V segment lost 7 bases, leaving 12 bases of the junction unmatched. Written as DNA, the CDR3 is TGTGCCAGCACCGAACCACTAGCGGGAGGGCAGAGAGAGACCCAGTACTTC. This translates into CASTEPLAGGQRETQYF.

This clone was seen a handful of times. The chain is built from TRBV19 and TRBJ1-5; D unresolved. The germline CDR1 and CDR2 sequences are LNHDA and SQIVND (reference sequence). This CDR3 has 12 amino acids. The V end was cut by 5 bases, the J end by 4 bases, with 6 bases between. Here the CDR3 DNA reads TGTGCCAGTAGTCCACTAAATCAGCCCCAGCATTTT. It yields the protein CASSPLNQPQHF.

V gene TRBV30 combines with J gene TRBJ2-7; D is unresolved. The CDR3 contains 16 residues. Looked up from germline, CDR1 is GTSNPN and CDR2 is SVGIG (reference sequence). The germline V and J ends were trimmed by 1 base and 0 bases, with 16 bases remaining between them. The CDR3 loop is CAWSDYYHKSSYEQYF. DNA of the CDR3: TGTGCCTGGAGTGACTATTATCATAAAAGCTCCTACGAGCAGTACTTC.

This clone was recorded a few times. CDR3 in DNA: TGTGCCAGCAGTCCCAGGGGTCAGAACACTGAAGCTTTCTTT. Translation: CASSPRGQNTEAFF. V is TRBV27 and J is TRBJ1-1; D is possibly TRBD1 (6 bases). Germline V lookup: CDR1 MNHEY, CDR2 SMNVEV (reference sequence). The CDR3 is 14 residues long. Trimming stripped 5 bases from V and 1 base from J, with 11 bases between.

The chain joins TRBV9 to TRBJ2-5; 10 nucleotides align to TRBD2. The CDR3 contains 17 residues. The V gene end was trimmed by 0 bases and the J gene end by 5 bases; junction bases not matched to a gene: 10. CDR1 is SGDLS and CDR2 is YYNGEE in the germline V gene. CDR3 sequence (DNA): TGTGCCAGCAGCGTAGAGGAAGCGGGAGGGATCCGGGAGACCCAGTACTTC. Translated, it gives CASSVEEAGGIRETQYF.

The genes are TRBV30 and TRBJ2-7, with D perhaps TRBD2 (5 bases). Trimming removed 0 bases at V and 5 bases at J, with 11 bases between. CDR1 is GTSNPN and CDR2 is SVGIG in the germline V gene (reference sequence). CDR3 size: 13 residues. DNA for the CDR3: TGTGCCTGGAGTGTGGGAGTTGTTAACGAGCAGTACTTC. It codes for CAWSVGVVNEQYF.

The V gene is TRBV19, the J gene TRBJ1-1; D call uncertain. Germline CDR1 and CDR2: LNHDA and SQIVND (reference sequence). With 2 bases removed from V and 0 bases from J, the gap between germline ends came to 4 bases. CDR3 size: 13 residues. CDR3 in amino acids: CASSILVNTEAFF. In DNA form, the CDR3 reads TGTGCCAGTAGTATATTGGTGAACACTGAAGCTTTCTTT.

This chain connects TRBV5-1 to TRBJ2-2; D is uncertain. The CDR3 has 16 residues. The germline CDR1 and CDR2 sequences are SGHRS and YFSETQ. The germline V and J ends were trimmed by 1 base and 1 base, with 11 bases remaining between them. DNA of the CDR3: TGCGCCAGCAGCTTGCCCCCGGGCGGGAACACCGGGGAGCTGTTTTTT. Its protein is CASSLPPGGNTGELFF.

This clone was detected only once. The V and J genes are TRBV7-9 and TRBJ2-7; tentatively, D is TRBD2 (6 bases). Germline V CDR1 and CDR2: SEHNR, FQNEAQ (reference sequence). The CDR3 contains 16 residues. Trimming left V 6 bases short and J 3 bases short, with 21 bases between. The CDR3 region has the DNA TGTGCCAGCAGACCACTGACGGGGGAAATACACTACGAGCAGTACTTC. Encoded protein: CASRPLTGEIHYEQYF.

This clone was recorded at least ten times. The J gene is TRBJ2-5, the V gene TRBV6-1, with unresolved D. There are 15 residues in the CDR3. Trimming removed 2 bases from V and 3 bases from J, with 13 bases in between. Per the germline V gene, CDR1 is MNHNS and CDR2 is SASEGT. CDR3 nucleotide sequence: TGTGCCAGCAGTGAACTCCGGGCCATCGAAGAGACCCAGTACTTC. Protein: CASSELRAIEETQYF.

This clone was seen a handful of times. The DNA of the CDR3 is TGTGCCAGCAGCTTAAAGGACTATCTGATCGGGGAGCTGTTTTTT. Protein sequence: CASSLKDYLIGELFF. J is TRBJ2-2 and V is TRBV7-9, with D maybe TRBD2 (6 bases). Trimming shortened V by 2 bases and J by 7 bases, and 14 bases separated the two germline ends. Germline assignment: CDR1 SEHNR and CDR2 FQNEAQ (reference sequence). This CDR3 has 15 residues.

The chain has TRBV29-1 and TRBJ2-1, with 10 nucleotides matching TRBD2. The J segment lost 6 bases and the V segment lost 6 bases, leaving 8 bases of the junction unmatched. Germline CDR1 SQVTM, CDR2 ANQGSEA. CDR3 size: 14 residues. Written as DNA, the CDR3 is TGCAGCGTCCTAAAGCGGGAGGGGGGCAATGAGCAGTTCTTC. Translated: CSVLKREGGNEQFF.

The rearrangement uses TRBV13 and TRBJ2-7; 11 bases agree with TRBD1. The J segment lost 5 bases and the V segment lost 4 bases, leaving 4 bases of the junction unmatched. In germline, CDR1 is PRHDT, CDR2 FYEKMQ (reference sequence). The CDR3 is 14 amino acids. CDR3 loop: CASSYGTGGDEQYF. CDR3 in DNA: TGTGCCAGCAGCTATGGGACAGGGGGGGACGAGCAGTACTTC. The whole variable domain, remainder taken from reference TRBV13 and TRBJ2-7, is AAGVIQSPRHLIKEKRETATLKCYPIPRHDTVYWYQQGPGQDPQFLISFYEKMQSDKGSIPDRFSAQQFSDYHSELNMSSLELGDSALYFCASSYGTGGDEQYFGPGTRLTVT.

V gene TRBV6-5 combines with J gene TRBJ2-2; 7 bases align to TRBD2. Germline V gives CDR1 MNHEY, CDR2 SVGAGI. The CDR3 spans 15 residues. V trimming: 3 bases; J trimming: 5 bases; junction bases outside the gene matches: 6. The CDR3 DNA reads TGTGCCAGCAGTTATGTGAGGGAGGGAACCGGGGAGCTGTTTTTT. Residues: CASSYVREGTGELFF.

The rearrangement joins TRBV5-6 to TRBJ2-3; 7 nucleotides line up with TRBD1. CDR3 length: 14 amino acids. The germline V gene has CDR1 SGHDT and CDR2 YYEEEE. Trimming took 5 bases from V and 4 from J; bases not matched to a gene: 7. The CDR3 is CASSDGQDADTQYF. The CDR3 DNA is TGTGCCAGCAGTGACGGACAGGACGCAGATACGCAGTATTTT.

In its sample, this clone was seen a few times. This chain links TRBV19 with TRBJ2-7; D remains unclear. This CDR3 has 14 amino acids. V lost 5 bases to trimming and J lost 2 bases, with 13 bases between them. CDR1 and CDR2 from the germline V gene are LNHDA and SQIVND (reference sequence). The CDR3 DNA is TGTGCCAGTAGTTGGGGTCTGGCCGCCTACGAGCAGTACTTC. Protein: CASSWGLAAYEQYF.

The table lists this clone with a few counts. The chain employs TRBV30 and TRBJ1-1; the match to TRBD1 covers 10 bases. The CDR3 extends over 13 amino acids. J gave up 6 bases and V 7 bases, and 8 bases lay outside the gene matches. Germline CDR1 GTSNPN, CDR2 SVGIG (reference sequence). CDR3 protein: CAYSGTGVSEAFF. The CDR3 DNA sequence: TGTGCCTATTCCGGGACAGGGGTTTCTGAAGCTTTCTTT.

The chain employs TRBV29-1 and TRBJ2-3; D is unresolved. The ends were cut back, 1 base at V and 1 base at J, with 12 bases in the middle. The CDR3 totals 15 residues. CDR1 is SQVTM, CDR2 ANQGSEA, per germline. The CDR3 DNA follows: TGCAGCGTTGAAGTTCCAGCGTTGGGCACAGATACGCAGTATTTT. Protein: CSVEVPALGTDTQYF.

The chain combines TRBV5-6 with TRBJ1-3, with D unresolved. This CDR3 is 14 amino acids long. The germline V gene encodes CDR1 SGHDT and CDR2 YYEEEE. Trimming removed 3 bases at V and 11 bases at J, with 18 bases between. The CDR3 region is CASSSRYTEVAIYF. The CDR3 nucleotides are TGTGCCAGCAGCTCGCGCTATACGGAGGTCGCCATATATTTT.

There are a few counts of this clone. This rearrangement joins TRBV7-8 to TRBJ2-2; 7 bases agree with TRBD1. V dropped 4 bases and J dropped 4; count of bases not matched to a gene: 3. There are 14 residues in the CDR3. Looked up from germline, CDR1 is SGHVS and CDR2 is FQNEAQ. Here the CDR3 DNA reads TGTGCCAGCAGCTCATCAGGGGGCACCGGGGAGCTGTTTTTT. Translated: CASSSSGGTGELFF.

The CDR3: CASSYSDRGEEKLFF. The CDR3 region has the DNA TGTGCCAGCAGTTACTCAGACAGGGGTGAGGAAAAACTGTTTTTT. The genes are TRBV6-5 and TRBJ1-4; 8 bases match TRBD1. There are 15 residues in the CDR3. The germline CDR1 and CDR2 sequences are MNHEY and SVGAGI. The trim removed 0 bases at V and 8 bases at J, leaving 5 bases unmatched.

This clone turned up a few times. The V and J genes are TRBV30 and TRBJ1-1, with a tentative D call TRBD1 (6 bases). V was cut by 8 bases and J by 0 bases, with 10 bases left in between. The CDR3 runs 12 residues. Per germline, CDR1 GTSNPN and CDR2 SVGIG (reference sequence). The CDR3 reads CAGQLMNTEAFF. The CDR3 nucleotides are TGTGCCGGACAGCTTATGAACACTGAAGCTTTCTTT.